These T cell receptor beta chains were read from a single sample in a study of identical twins. One entry per CDR3 protein results from TCRdb running MiXCR on the 5' RACE reads. The table shows around 1.7 million distinct CDR3 sequences, with 25% to 35% occurring only once. The sequenced sample was cord blood. The receptors were sampled from a newborn girl in good health. Both conserved end residues are part of each CDR3. A D gene is named only where the DNA matches it firmly. Expanded clones are given a class, and other clones once, few, many or no size at all.

NA | TRBJ1-5 | NA | TRBV28 | CASSYRVLNQPQHF | TGTGCCAGCAGCTACAGGGTACTCAATCAGCCCCAGCATTTT
TRBD2 | TRBJ2-4 | NA | TRBV27 | CASSPGLAGGSNEQYF | TGTGCCAGCAGTCCGGGACTAGCGGGAGGGAGTAATGAGCAGTACTTC
TRBD2 | TRBJ2-1 | NA | TRBV4-1 | CASSPYPAGGLVSSYNEQFF | TGCGCCAGCAGTCCCTATCCGGCGGGAGGGCTAGTCAGCTCCTACAATGAGCAGTTCTTC
NA | TRBJ2-7 | once | TRBV12-3/TRBV12-4 | CASSPGPNLRHEQYF | TGTGCCAGCAGTCCCGGACCTAACCTACGCCACGAGCAGTACTTC
TRBD2 | TRBJ2-3 | many | TRBV6-6 | CASRVAGGTDTQYF | TGTGCCAGCAGGGTAGCGGGGGGCACAGATACGCAGTATTTT
NA | TRBJ2-1 | NA | TRBV21-1 | CASSSGDPHYNEQFF | TGTGCCAGCAGCAGCGGGGACCCGCACTACAATGAGCAGTTCTTC
TRBD2 | TRBJ2-3 | few | TRBV11-3 | CASRSGTSGLRTDTQYF | TGTGCCAGCAGATCCGGGACTAGCGGGTTACGCACAGATACGCAGTATTTT
NA | TRBJ2-7 | NA | TRBV20-1 | CSARGQRAISYEQYF | TGCAGTGCTAGAGGTCAGCGGGCGATCTCCTACGAGCAGTACTTC
NA | TRBJ2-1 | few | TRBV14 | CASSQGAFEQFF | TGTGCCAGCAGCCAAGGTGCTTTCGAGCAGTTCTTC
NA | TRBJ1-5 | NA | TRBV20-1 | CSALQPNGNQPQHF | TGCAGTGCTCTACAGCCAAACGGGAATCAGCCCCAGCATTTT
NA | TRBJ1-5 | NA | TRBV18 | CASSPTTGLNQPQHF | TGTGCCAGCTCACCAACGACAGGCCTCAATCAGCCCCAGCATTTT
NA | TRBJ1-5 | NA | TRBV12-3/TRBV12-4 | CASSFNGDQPQHF | TGTGCCAGCAGTTTCAACGGAGACCAGCCCCAGCATTTT
NA | TRBJ2-1 | NA | TRBV28 | CASSLGAVLLGNEQFF | TGTGCCAGCAGTTTAGGGGCAGTACTCCTAGGCAATGAGCAGTTCTTC
TRBD2 | TRBJ2-4 | NA | TRBV16 | CASSPGAGVGEQYF | TGTGCCAGCAGCCCCGGGGCGGGAGTTGGAGAGCAGTACTTC
TRBD2 | TRBJ2-3 | NA | TRBV30 | CAWKAGGLTDTQYF | TGTGCCTGGAAGGCGGGGGGACTCACAGATACGCAGTATTTT
TRBD1 | TRBJ1-2 | few | TRBV10-3 | CAISLGQHYGYTF | TGTGCCATCAGTTTGGGACAGCACTATGGCTACACCTTC
NA | TRBJ1-1 | NA | TRBV7-8 | CASSWTINEAFF | TGTGCCAGCAGCTGGACAATCAATGAAGCTTTCTTT
NA | TRBJ2-5 | NA | TRBV7-6 | CASSLLGYRAQETQYF | TGTGCCAGCAGCTTATTGGGCTACAGGGCCCAAGAGACCCAGTACTTC
TRBD1 | TRBJ1-4 | NA | TRBV4-2 | CASSQEPGGFEKLFF | TGTGCCAGCAGCCAAGAACCAGGGGGCTTTGAAAAACTGTTTTTT
NA | TRBJ1-4 | few | TRBV13 | CASSSYGDRDTTEKLFF | TGTGCCAGCAGCTCTTACGGGGACCGGGACACAACTGAAAAACTGTTTTTT
TRBD1 | TRBJ1-5 | few | TRBV25-1 | CARLQGYSNQPQHF | TGTGCCAGGCTACAGGGGTATAGCAATCAGCCCCAGCATTTT
NA | TRBJ1-2 | NA | TRBV3-1 | CASQDSNYGYTF | TGTGCCAGCCAGGATTCTAACTATGGCTACACCTTC
TRBD1 | TRBJ1-2 | few | TRBV3-1 | CASSHDRGLGYTF | TGTGCCAGCAGCCACGACAGGGGGCTTGGCTACACCTTC
TRBD1 | TRBJ1-2 | NA | TRBV7-9 | CASSSGTGLFNYGYTF | TGTGCCAGCAGCTCCGGGACAGGGCTTTTCAACTATGGCTACACCTTC
NA | TRBJ2-1 | few | TRBV29-1 | CSVVYNEQFF | TGCAGCGTTGTTTACAATGAGCAGTTCTTC